This record covers a single T cell receptor (beta chain). Its antigen is unidentified. These data originate in a study of cytomegalovirus exposure and HLA in healthy donors. As for the study in general: Approximately 180 million T cells yielded 100 million or so unique TCR beta sequences, as an earlier analysis found. In terms of ancestry, the Caucasian-associated cluster contained around 79% of the 398 genotyped donors.

13 Jbeta primers and 60 Vbeta primers were used for the PCR. The assay was immunoSEQ multiplex PCR, and TCRdb's table has in-frame clones only and misses some. The data hold some 90,000 clones, with roughly 70% observed a single time. This CDR3 has 16 residues. Per the germline V gene, CDR1 is MGHRA and CDR2 is YSYEKL. The V segment lost 4 bases and the J segment 3 bases; nucleotides outside the gene matches: 6. Points from the study as a whole: Later work showed greater clonal expansion in HLA-associated TCR beta chains than in equally common others.

The rearrangement joins TRBV4-1 to TRBJ2-1; 10 bases are shared with TRBD1. The sequenced material came from PBMCs. The TCR was taken from a man between 45 and 60 years old in good health and CMV-seronegative. CDR3 sequence (DNA): TGCGCCAGCAGCCGTCTTGGGACAGGGGTCTACAATGAGCAGTTCTTC. Amino acids: CASSRLGTGVYNEQFF.